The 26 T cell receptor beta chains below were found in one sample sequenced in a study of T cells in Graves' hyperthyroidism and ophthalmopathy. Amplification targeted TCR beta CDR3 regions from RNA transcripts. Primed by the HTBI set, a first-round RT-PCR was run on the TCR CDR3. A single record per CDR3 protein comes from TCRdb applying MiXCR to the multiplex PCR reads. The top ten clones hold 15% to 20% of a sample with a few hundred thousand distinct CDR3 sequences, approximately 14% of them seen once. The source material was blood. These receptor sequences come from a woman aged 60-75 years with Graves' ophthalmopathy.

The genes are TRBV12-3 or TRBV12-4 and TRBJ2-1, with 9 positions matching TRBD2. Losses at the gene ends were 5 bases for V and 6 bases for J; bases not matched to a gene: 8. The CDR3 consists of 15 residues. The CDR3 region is CASSPGGRASNEQFF. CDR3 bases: TGTGCCAGCAGTCCGGGCGGGAGGGCCAGCAATGAGCAGTTCTTC.

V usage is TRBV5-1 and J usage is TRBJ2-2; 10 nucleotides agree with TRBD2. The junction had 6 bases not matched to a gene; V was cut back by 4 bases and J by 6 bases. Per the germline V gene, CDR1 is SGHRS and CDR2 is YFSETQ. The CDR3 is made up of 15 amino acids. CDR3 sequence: CASSASGRSAGELFF. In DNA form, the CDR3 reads TGCGCCAGCAGCGCTAGCGGGAGAAGCGCCGGGGAGCTGTTTTTT.

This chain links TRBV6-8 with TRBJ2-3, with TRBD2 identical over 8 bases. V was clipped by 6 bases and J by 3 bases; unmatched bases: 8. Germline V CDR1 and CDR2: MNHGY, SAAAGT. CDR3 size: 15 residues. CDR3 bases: TGTGCCAGCAGGTCCTCGGGAGGGCCGACAGATACGCAGTATTTT. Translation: CASRSSGGPTDTQYF.

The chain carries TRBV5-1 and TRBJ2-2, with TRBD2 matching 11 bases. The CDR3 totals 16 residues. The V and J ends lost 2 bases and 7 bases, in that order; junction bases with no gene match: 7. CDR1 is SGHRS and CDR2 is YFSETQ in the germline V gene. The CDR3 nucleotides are TGCGCCAGCAGCTTACTAGCGGGAGCAGGTGGCGGGGAGCTGTTTTTT. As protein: CASSLLAGAGGGELFF.

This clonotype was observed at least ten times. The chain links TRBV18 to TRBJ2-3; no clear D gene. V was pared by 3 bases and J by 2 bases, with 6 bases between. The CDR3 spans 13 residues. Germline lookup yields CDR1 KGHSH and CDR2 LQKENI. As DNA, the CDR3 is TGTGCCAGCTCACCGGTCCCCACAGATACGCAGTATTTT. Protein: CASSPVPTDTQYF.

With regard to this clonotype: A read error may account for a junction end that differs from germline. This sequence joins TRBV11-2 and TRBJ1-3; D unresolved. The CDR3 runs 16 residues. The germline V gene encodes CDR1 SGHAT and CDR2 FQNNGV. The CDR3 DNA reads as TGTGCCAGCAGCTTAGTTTGGTGGGGTTCTGAAAACACCATATATTTT. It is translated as CASSLVWWGSENTIYF.

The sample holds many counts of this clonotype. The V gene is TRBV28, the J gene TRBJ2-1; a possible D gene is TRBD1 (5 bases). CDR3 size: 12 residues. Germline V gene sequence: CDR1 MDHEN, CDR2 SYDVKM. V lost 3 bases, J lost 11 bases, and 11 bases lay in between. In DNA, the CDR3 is TGTGCCAGCAGTTTGCAGGCAGGGAAGCAGTTCTTC. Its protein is CASSLQAGKQFF.

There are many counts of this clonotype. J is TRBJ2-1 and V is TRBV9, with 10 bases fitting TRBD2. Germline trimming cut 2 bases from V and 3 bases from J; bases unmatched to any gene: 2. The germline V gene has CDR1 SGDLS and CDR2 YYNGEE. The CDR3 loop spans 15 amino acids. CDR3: CASSVSSGSYNEQFF. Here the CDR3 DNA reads TGTGCCAGCAGCGTTTCTAGCGGGAGCTACAATGAGCAGTTCTTC.

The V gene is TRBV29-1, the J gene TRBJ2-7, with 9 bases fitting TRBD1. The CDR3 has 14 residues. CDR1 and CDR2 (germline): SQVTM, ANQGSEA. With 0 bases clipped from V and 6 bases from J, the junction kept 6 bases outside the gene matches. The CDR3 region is CSVEDKGTGSEQYF. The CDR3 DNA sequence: TGCAGCGTTGAAGATAAAGGGACAGGGAGCGAGCAGTACTTC.

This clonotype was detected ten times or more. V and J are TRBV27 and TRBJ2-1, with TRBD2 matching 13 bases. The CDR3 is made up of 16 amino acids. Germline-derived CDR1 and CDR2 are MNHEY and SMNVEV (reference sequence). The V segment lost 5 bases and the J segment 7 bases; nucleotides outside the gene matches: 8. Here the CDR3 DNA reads TGTGCCAGCAGTAGCTTTCCGGGACTAGCGGGAAATGAGCAGTTCTTC. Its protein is CASSSFPGLAGNEQFF.

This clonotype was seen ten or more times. CDR3 coding DNA: TGTGCCAGCAGTTTACAGGCAACTAATGAAAAACTGTTTTTT. The encoded protein is CASSLQATNEKLFF. The chain couples TRBV28 to TRBJ1-4; D is undetermined. V dropped 2 bases and J dropped 0 bases, with 4 bases sitting between them. Germline CDR1 and CDR2: MDHEN and SYDVKM. There are 14 residues in the CDR3.

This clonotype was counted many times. This CDR3 reads CASSTNVQGLGTGELFF. The DNA for the CDR3 is TGCGCCAGCAGCACCAATGTACAGGGTCTGGGCACCGGGGAGCTGTTTTTT. The chain employs TRBV5-1 and TRBJ2-2; a possible D gene is TRBD1 (6 bases). In germline, CDR1 is SGHRS, CDR2 YFSETQ. The germline V and J ends were trimmed by 4 bases and 4 bases, with 20 bases remaining between them. This CDR3 has 17 residues.

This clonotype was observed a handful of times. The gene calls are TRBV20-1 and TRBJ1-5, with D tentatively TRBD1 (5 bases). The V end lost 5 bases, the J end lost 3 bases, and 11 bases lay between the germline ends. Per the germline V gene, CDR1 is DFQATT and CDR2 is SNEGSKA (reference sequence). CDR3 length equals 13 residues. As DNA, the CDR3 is TGCAGTGCTTCCGGGACTGACAATCAGCCCCAGCATTTT. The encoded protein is CSASGTDNQPQHF.

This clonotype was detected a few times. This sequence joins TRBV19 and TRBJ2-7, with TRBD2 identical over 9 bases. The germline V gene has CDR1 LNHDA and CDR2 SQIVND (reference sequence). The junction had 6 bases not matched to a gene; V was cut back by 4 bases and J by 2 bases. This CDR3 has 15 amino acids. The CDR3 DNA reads TGTGCCAGTAGTAGGGCTAGCGGGAAAGCCTACGAGCAGTACTTC. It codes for CASSRASGKAYEQYF.

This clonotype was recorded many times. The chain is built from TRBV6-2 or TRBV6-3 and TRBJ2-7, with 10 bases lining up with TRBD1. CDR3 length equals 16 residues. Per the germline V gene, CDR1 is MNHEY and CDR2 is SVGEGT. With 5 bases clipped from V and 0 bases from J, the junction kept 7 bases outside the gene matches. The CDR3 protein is CASSLPGQGSSYEQYF. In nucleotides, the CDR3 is TGTGCCAGCAGTCTTCCGGGACAGGGGAGCTCCTACGAGCAGTACTTC.

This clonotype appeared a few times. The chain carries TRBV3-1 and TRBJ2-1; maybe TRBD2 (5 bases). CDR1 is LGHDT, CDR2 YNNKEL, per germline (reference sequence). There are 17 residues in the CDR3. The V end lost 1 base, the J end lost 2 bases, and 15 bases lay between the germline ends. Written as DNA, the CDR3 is TGTGCCAGCAGCCAAGTTCCGAGCGGTGGGACCTACAATGAGCAGTTCTTC. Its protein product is CASSQVPSGGTYNEQFF.

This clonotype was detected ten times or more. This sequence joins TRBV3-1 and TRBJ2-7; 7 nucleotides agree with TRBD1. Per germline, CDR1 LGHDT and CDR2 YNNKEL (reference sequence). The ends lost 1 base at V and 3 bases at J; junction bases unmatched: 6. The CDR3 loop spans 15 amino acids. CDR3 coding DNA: TGTGCCAGCAGCCAAGGACAGGGTGGGAACTACGAGCAGTACTTC. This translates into CASSQGQGGNYEQYF.

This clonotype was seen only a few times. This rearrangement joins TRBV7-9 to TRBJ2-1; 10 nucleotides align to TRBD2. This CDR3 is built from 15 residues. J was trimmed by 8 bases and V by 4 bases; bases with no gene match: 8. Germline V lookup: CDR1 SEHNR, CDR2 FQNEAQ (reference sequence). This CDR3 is CASSSPTSGSDEQFF. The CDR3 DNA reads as TGTGCCAGCAGCTCCCCGACTAGCGGGTCGGATGAGCAGTTCTTC.

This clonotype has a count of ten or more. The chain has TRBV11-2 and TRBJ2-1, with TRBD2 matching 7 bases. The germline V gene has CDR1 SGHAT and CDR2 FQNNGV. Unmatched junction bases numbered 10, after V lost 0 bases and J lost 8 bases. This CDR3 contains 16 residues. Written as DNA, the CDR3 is TGTGCCAGCAGCTTAGATCACGTCGGCGGGAGCTATGAGCAGTTCTTC. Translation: CASSLDHVGGSYEQFF.

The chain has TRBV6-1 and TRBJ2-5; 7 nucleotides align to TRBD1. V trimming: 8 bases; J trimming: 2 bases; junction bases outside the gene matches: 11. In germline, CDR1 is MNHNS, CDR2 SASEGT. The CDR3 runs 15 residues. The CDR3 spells CASEWGVGQQETQYF. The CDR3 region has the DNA TGTGCCAGCGAGTGGGGAGTGGGACAGCAAGAGACCCAGTACTTC.

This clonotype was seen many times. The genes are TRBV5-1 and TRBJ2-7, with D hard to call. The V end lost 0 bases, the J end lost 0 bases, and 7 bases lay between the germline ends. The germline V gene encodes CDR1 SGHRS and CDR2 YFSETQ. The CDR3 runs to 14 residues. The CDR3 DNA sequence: TGCGCCAGCAGCTTGGAGCCCCCCTCCTACGAGCAGTACTTC. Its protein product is CASSLEPPSYEQYF.

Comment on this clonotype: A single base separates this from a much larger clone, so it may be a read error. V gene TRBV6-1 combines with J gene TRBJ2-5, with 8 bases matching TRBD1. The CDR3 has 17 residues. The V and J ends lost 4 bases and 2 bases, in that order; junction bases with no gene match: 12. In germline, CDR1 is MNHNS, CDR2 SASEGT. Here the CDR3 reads CASSAAWGRGLQETQYF. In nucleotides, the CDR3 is TGTGCCAGCAGTGCCGCTTGGGGCAGGGGGCTTCAAGAGACCCAGTACTTC.

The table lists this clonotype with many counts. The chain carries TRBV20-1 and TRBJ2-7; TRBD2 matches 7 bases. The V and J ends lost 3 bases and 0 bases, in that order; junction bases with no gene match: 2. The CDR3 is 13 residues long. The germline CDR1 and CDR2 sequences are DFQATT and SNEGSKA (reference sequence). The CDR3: CSASRGSSYEQYF. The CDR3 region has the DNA TGCAGTGCTAGCCGCGGGAGCTCCTACGAGCAGTACTTC.

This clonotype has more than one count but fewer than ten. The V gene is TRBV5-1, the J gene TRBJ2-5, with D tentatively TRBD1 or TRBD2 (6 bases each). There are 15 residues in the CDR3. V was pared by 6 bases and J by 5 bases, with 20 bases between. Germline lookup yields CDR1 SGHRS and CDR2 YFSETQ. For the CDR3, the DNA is TGCGCCAGCACCTTTGGAGAGGGGGGATACGAGACCCAGTACTTC. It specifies CASTFGEGGYETQYF.

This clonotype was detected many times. The CDR3 DNA follows: TGTGCCAGCCTGGGGACTAGCGGGAGAGCAGATACGCAGTATTTT. Protein product: CASLGTSGRADTQYF. This chain links TRBV28 with TRBJ2-3; TRBD2 matches at 14 bases. This CDR3 is 15 amino acids long. With 8 bases clipped from V and 4 bases from J, the junction kept 5 bases outside the gene matches. In germline, CDR1 is MDHEN, CDR2 SYDVKM.

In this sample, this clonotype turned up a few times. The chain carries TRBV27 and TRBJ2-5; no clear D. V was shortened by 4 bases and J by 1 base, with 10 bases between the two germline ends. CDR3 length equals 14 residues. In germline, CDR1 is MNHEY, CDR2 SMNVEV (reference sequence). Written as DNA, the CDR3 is TGTGCCAGCAGTTCGGCGCCACCCCAAGAGACCCAGTACTTC. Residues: CASSSAPPQETQYF.